The rows below give T cell receptor beta chains drawn from one sample of a study of blood T cells in healthy people across ages. TCRdb reprocessed the 5' RACE reads via MiXCR and lists one record per CDR3 protein. The profile shows about 730,000 distinct CDR3 sequences, approximately 39% of them singletons. The sample comprised blood. These TCRs come from a woman aged 60-75 years in good health. CDR3s leave out the opening cysteine and the closing phenylalanine or tryptophan. Expanded clones get a size class; other rows say once, few or many, or leave the size out.

v_gene,abundance,j_gene,CDR3aa
TRBV5-1,once,TRBJ2-7,ASSTRDTSYEQY
TRBV15,.,TRBJ1-4,ATSRGTGVGEKLF
TRBV20-1,.,TRBJ1-5,SARVGTSNQPQH
TRBV29-1,many,TRBJ2-7,SVGTNSREQY
TRBV7-2,.,TRBJ2-5,ASSSSSGSSGETQY
TRBV28,few,TRBJ2-1,ASLSSGSSYNEQF
TRBV7-2,.,TRBJ2-1,ASIGGGLAGGNTNEQF
TRBV7-9,.,TRBJ2-7,ASGWTPNEQY
TRBV5-1,.,TRBJ2-1,ASSLVGRGGYNEQF
TRBV12-3/TRBV12-4,.,TRBJ2-5,ASSPGLAGTFGTQY
TRBV2,.,TRBJ2-3,ANRGASTDTQY
TRBV27,.,TRBJ2-5,ASRRAGSQETQY
TRBV6-2/TRBV6-3,few,TRBJ1-2,ASSKTGTGILNYGYT
TRBV4-3,.,TRBJ2-1,TNSQEPSGNVGEQF
TRBV10-3,few,TRBJ2-7,AISDPGLAGAMYYEQY
TRBV28,.,TRBJ2-3,ASSQWRGIGTDTQY
TRBV28,.,TRBJ2-5,ATSSSGLQETQY
TRBV6-2/TRBV6-3,many,TRBJ2-7,ASSSQGPSSYEQY
TRBV10-3,.,.,AITEGRGEQY
TRBV4-1,.,TRBJ2-5,ASSQGVWGTQY
TRBV12-5,.,TRBJ2-7,AFFSNYEQY
TRBV7-8,once,TRBJ2-1,ASSLAPGLVTETQF
TRBV5-1,.,TRBJ2-2,ASSPNPSVGTGELF
TRBV7-9,.,TRBJ2-1,ASSPGTGQASYNEQF
TRBV11-1,.,TRBJ1-5,ASSFGRNQPQH
TRBV12-3/TRBV12-4,.,TRBJ1-2,AGSITGTPSPNYGYT
TRBV7-9,few,TRBJ1-2,ASTRDQGYT
TRBV19,.,.,ASSLQGRRETQY
TRBV3-1,.,TRBJ2-3,ASSLLSGERDTQY
TRBV20-1,few,TRBJ2-3,SADFSGGTVWDTQY
TRBV10-3,few,TRBJ1-2,AISEPTGQGNGGYT
TRBV7-2,.,TRBJ1-5,ASSPASGGNSNQPQH
TRBV9,few,TRBJ2-3,ASSSTGTGNYLLPPDTQY
TRBV4-2,.,TRBJ2-3,AGSTKDSTDTQY
TRBV20-1,few,TRBJ2-1,SALGRGSSYNEQF
TRBV20-1,few,TRBJ1-2,SDEPPGQGKYGYGYT
TRBV18,.,TRBJ1-1,ASSPSVNSGTEAF
TRBV6-2/TRBV6-3,.,TRBJ2-2,ASRQAGPGELF
TRBV28,.,TRBJ2-5,ATKAYIQETQY
TRBV18,few,TRBJ2-1,ASSPRDWPDEQF
TRBV7-3,once,.,ASSLGGTSSYNEQY
TRBV20-1,.,TRBJ2-7,SARTDRSSYEQY
TRBV6-6,.,TRBJ2-1,ASSYSPAGGIYNEQF
TRBV27,.,TRBJ2-1,ASSLGGLGYNEQF
TRBV18,.,TRBJ1-5,ASSPERTSQPQH
TRBV27,many,TRBJ2-5,ASSLSLQETQY
TRBV5-1,few,TRBJ2-1,ASSPVQALYNEQF
TRBV7-8,.,TRBJ2-3,ASSFMGTSASASTDTQY
TRBV5-1,.,TRBJ2-5,TSSTRGGVETQY
TRBV20-1,.,TRBJ1-1,SATSSGVQAEAF
TRBV13,.,TRBJ1-1,ASSLRAVNTEAF
TRBV12-3/TRBV12-4,few,TRBJ1-4,ASRPRALNEKLF
TRBV12-3/TRBV12-4,.,TRBJ1-2,ASRLDDYCGYT
TRBV6-4,.,TRBJ2-1,ASSGVGSSYNEQF
TRBV7-2,few,TRBJ2-3,ASSVSGVGDTQY
TRBV5-1,.,TRBJ2-5,ASSLGLAGGPYQEAQY
TRBV10-2,many,TRBJ1-2,ASSEARSNYGYT
TRBV20-1,.,TRBJ2-1,SSRGGARDEQF
TRBV10-3,few,TRBJ2-6,AISGVTGRGANVLT